Sequencing of this TCR beta chain was carried out in a study of cytotoxic CD8 clonotypes in ibrutinib-treated CLL. Genomic DNA (around 2 micrograms) was obtained from cryopreserved PBMCs for construction of TCR beta libraries. Study observations and caveats: The clonality rise at ibrutinib response reflected private clonotype expansion. Sampling of sustained-remission and progressing patients occurred at differing times. T-cell clonality at baseline went above that of age-matched healthy donors and rose and fell with circulating CD8+ T-cell counts.

The table came from immunoSEQ multiplex PCR; TCRdb's copy has only in-frame clones and leaves some out. Of 130,000 or so clones listed, roughly 80% are singletons. Details on this clone: The antigen remains unidentified.

CDR3 length: 14 amino acids. Germline CDR1 and CDR2: MNHNY and SVGAGI (reference sequence). The ends lost 6 bases at V and 5 bases at J; junction bases unmatched: 9. J is TRBJ1-1 and V is TRBV6-6; 7 bases align to TRBD1. The source is a human donor with chronic lymphocytic leukemia. Sequences were derived from PBMCs, sampled after 12 months of ibrutinib treatment. The CDR3 nucleotides are TGTGCCAGCAGCCCCGACAGGGTGGTGACTGAAGCTTTCTTT. It is translated as CASSPDRVVTEAFF.